There are many counts of the clone carrying this T cell receptor beta chain. The antigen is unknown. V lost 2 bases to trimming and J lost 6 bases, with 8 bases between them. This CDR3 is 13 amino acids long. Germline-derived CDR1 and CDR2 are SGHAT and FQDESV (reference sequence). This sample's time point: newly diagnosed GD, antithyroid drugs for less than 3 months. Researchers made the TCR library from RNA that was extracted from PBMCs. This entry belongs to a study of regulatory T cells in long-lasting Graves disease. Whole-study results and caveats: When disease was persistent, TRBV28, TRBJ1-2 and TRBJ2-5 were the favored segments.

iRepertoire HTBI primers and Arm-PCR of CDR3 regions built TCR beta libraries. TCRdb reprocessed the multiplex PCR reads with MiXCR, giving one entry per CDR3 protein. The table has 200,000 to 250,000 distinct CDR3 sequences, 20% seen once; the top ten hold approximately 15%. This sequence was found in a female donor with Graves disease. The specimen comprised peripheral blood mononuclear cells (PBMCs), sampled at new diagnosis, from a patient treated with antithyroid drugs. The rearrangement joins TRBV11-1 to TRBJ1-5; possibly TRBD1 for D (5 bases). CDR3 amino acids: CASSLSGVQPQHF. DNA of the CDR3: TGTGCCAGCAGCTTATCGGGGGTTCAGCCCCAGCATTTT.